Listed below are T cell receptor beta chains from one sample, sequenced in a study of cytomegalovirus exposure and HLA in healthy donors. TCRdb keeps only in-frame clones here, not all; method: immunoSEQ multiplex PCR. The table records around 170,000 clones, roughly 76% of them present only once. Sequenced: PBMCs. The receptors were gathered from a man aged 40-49 years in good health and CMV-seropositive. CDR3s include the opening cysteine and the closing phenylalanine or tryptophan. D genes are given only for firm matches. Part of the rows lack a size; the others show once, few, many or a class for expanded clones.

d_call	v_call	cdr3_length	j_call	clone_size	cdr3_aa	cdr3_nt
-	TRBV21-1	18	TRBJ1-3	-	CASRVYGGTEFSGNTIYF	TGTGCCAGCAGAGTATATGGAGGTACAGAGTTCTCTGGAAACACCATATATTTT
-	TRBV6-5	14	TRBJ1-5	-	CASSPGIENQPQHF	TGTGCCAGCAGTCCAGGGATTGAGAATCAGCCCCAGCATTTT
-	TRBV11-2	19	TRBJ1-4	-	CASSLDPGGGTATNEKLFF	TGTGCCAGCAGCTTAGACCCGGGCGGGGGAACTGCAACTAATGAAAAACTGTTTTTT
TRBD1	TRBV11-3	13	TRBJ2-7	few	CASSWDRSYEQYF	TGTGCCAGCAGCTGGGACAGGTCCTACGAGCAGTACTTC
TRBD2	TRBV7-2	17	TRBJ2-3	-	CASSLNGGLILTDTQYF	TGTGCCAGCAGCTTAAATGGGGGACTAATCCTCACAGATACGCAGTATTTT
-	TRBV15	14	TRBJ1-2	-	CATSRPQQVRGYTF	TGTGCCACCAGCAGACCCCAACAGGTTCGAGGCTACACCTTC
-	TRBV7-9	11	TRBJ1-2	-	CASSHDRGYTF	TGTGCCAGCAGCCACGACAGAGGCTACACCTTC
-	TRBV30	13	TRBJ1-1	once	CAWRETGITEAFF	TGTGCCTGGAGAGAAACAGGGATCACTGAAGCTTTCTTT
TRBD1	TRBV12-5	15	TRBJ2-3	-	CASAPGTGTPDTQYF	TGTGCTAGTGCCCCCGGGACAGGGACTCCGGATACGCAGTATTTT
-	TRBV19	14	TRBJ2-7	few	CASSIGDTTYEQYF	TGTGCCAGTAGTATTGGGGACACAACCTACGAGCAGTACTTC
-	TRBV25-1	11	TRBJ2-1	-	CASAGGYEQFF	TGTGCCAGCGCCGGAGGATATGAGCAGTTCTTC
TRBD2	TRBV19	15	TRBJ2-1	-	CASSLTSGVFNEQFF	TGTGCCAGTAGTCTTACTAGCGGGGTATTCAATGAGCAGTTCTTC
TRBD2	TRBV7-2	16	TRBJ2-2	-	CASSSRGGTNTGELFF	TGTGCCAGCAGCTCTCGCGGGGGGACGAACACCGGGGAGCTGTTTTTT
TRBD1	TRBV5-6	13	TRBJ1-1	-	CASSFDRGLVAFF	TGTGCCAGCAGCTTTGACAGGGGGTTAGTGGCTTTCTTT
-	TRBV20-1	8	TRBJ2-1	-	CSPSEQFF	TGCAGTCCGAGTGAGCAGTTCTTC
TRBD2	TRBV9	17	TRBJ2-3	-	CASSGSSGGLPTDTQYF	TGTGCCAGCAGCGGATCTAGCGGGGGGCTACCCACAGATACGCAGTATTTT
TRBD1	TRBV30	11	TRBJ1-1	-	CAWSRTGEAFF	TGTGCCTGGTCCCGGACAGGTGAAGCTTTCTTT
-	TRBV6-4	14	TRBJ2-2	-	CASSDSTQVGELFF	TGTGCCAGCAGTGACTCGACGCAGGTCGGGGAGCTGTTTTTT
-	TRBV9	15	TRBJ2-1	-	CASSVESSSYNEQFF	TGTGCCAGCAGCGTAGAATCCAGCTCCTACAATGAGCAGTTCTTC